The 26 T cell receptor beta chains in this list originate from one sample, sequenced in a study of breast tumors, draining lymph nodes, adjacent tissues. TCRdb fed the multiplex PCR reads into MiXCR, producing one record per CDR3 protein. Of some 47,000 distinct CDR3 sequences in the sample, 42% were seen once. The material sequenced was breast tumor tissue. All receptors come from a female donor with breast cancer. Some clones in this sample may be carry-over from other donors' samples.

On this clonotype: It may be a read error: a sequence one base away is much more abundant. V is TRBV4-3 and J is TRBJ2-5, with D perhaps being TRBD1 or TRBD2 (5 bases each). This CDR3 is 17 amino acids long. CDR1 is LGHNA, CDR2 YSLEER, per germline. The CDR3 coding sequence is TGCGCCAGCAGCCAGGCCTTTCTCCCCGGGACCCAAGAGGCCCAGTACTTC. Protein sequence: CASSQAFLPGTQEAQYF.

This clonotype was found many times. The chain recombines TRBV5-4 with TRBJ1-3; D is unresolved. CDR1 is SGHNT, CDR2 YYREEE, per germline (reference sequence). This CDR3 contains 13 residues. V shed 8 bases and J shed 1 base, with 10 bases lying between them. The CDR3 nucleotides are TGTGCCAGGGAGATAGGATCTGGAAACACCATATATTTT. Its translation: CAREIGSGNTIYF.

CDR3 coding DNA: TGTGCCAGCAGTGAATCTCCGGAGGATAATGAAAAACTGTTTTTT. It yields the protein CASSESPEDNEKLFF. The J gene is TRBJ1-4, the V gene TRBV25-1, with D unresolved. This CDR3 has 15 amino acids. Germline V CDR1 and CDR2: MGHDK, SYGVNS. Deletions cut 1 base from V and 4 bases from J, with 10 bases between.

This clonotype came up many times. At one boundary the junction diverges from the germline segment, which might be a read error. V gene TRBV2 combines with J gene TRBJ2-1, with TRBD2 identical over 8 bases. The CDR3 runs 14 residues. The germline CDR1 and CDR2 sequences are SNHLY and FYNNEI. CDR3 coding DNA: TGTGCCAGTAAGAGCGGGAGATCCTCCAATGAGCAGTTCTTC. Residues: CASKSGRSSNEQFF. The full variable domain, completed using reference TRBV2 and TRBJ2-1, is EPEVTQTPSHQVTQMGQEVILRCVPISNHLYFYWYRQILGQKVEFLVSFYNNEISEKSEIFDDQFSVERPDGSNFTLKIRSTKLEDSAMYFCASKSGRSSNEQFFGPGTRLTVL.

In this sample, this clonotype turned up many times. V gene TRBV6-2 or TRBV6-3 combines with J gene TRBJ2-3; TRBD2 matches 11 bases. Germline V gene lookup returns CDR1 MNHEY and CDR2 SVGEGT. V trimming: 0 bases; J trimming: 5 bases; junction bases outside the gene matches: 1. The CDR3 contains 15 residues. CDR3 nucleotide sequence: TGTGCCAGCAGTTACTCTGGACTAGCGGGAGATACGCAGTATTTT. This sequence encodes CASSYSGLAGDTQYF.

As regards this clonotype: A much larger clone sits a single nucleotide away, making a read error possible. The chain combines TRBV25-1 with TRBJ1-5; D gene ambiguous. Looked up from germline, CDR1 is MGHDK and CDR2 is SYGVNS. There are 12 residues in the CDR3. The CDR3 region is CASSFSNRPQHF. Here the CDR3 DNA reads TGTGCCAGCAGTTTTAGCAATCGGCCCCAGCATTTT. The entire variable domain, with the rest obtained from reference TRBV25-1 and TRBJ1-5, is as follows: EADIYQTPRYLVIGTGKKITLECSQTMGHDKMYWYQQDPGMELHLIHYSYGVNSTEKGDLSSESTVSRIRTEHFPLTLESARPSHTSQYLCASSFSNRPQHFGDGTRLSIL.

In regard to this clonotype: This clone may be a read error of a much larger clone one base away. V usage is TRBV12-3 or TRBV12-4 and J usage is TRBJ2-3; 7 bases agree with TRBD2. Trimming took 3 bases from V and 0 from J; bases not matched to a gene: 6. The CDR3 extends over 16 amino acids. The DNA of the CDR3 is TGTGCCAGCAGTTTCGGGGGGAGAGCTAGCACAGATACGCAGTATTTT. Its translation: CASSFGGRASTDTQYF.

The chain is built from TRBV10-3 and TRBJ2-1, with 12 nucleotides matching TRBD2. The CDR3 sequence is 13 residues long. The junction had 2 bases not matched to a gene; V was cut back by 5 bases and J by 9 bases. Germline lookup yields CDR1 ENHRY and CDR2 SYGVKD. This CDR3 reads CAISPGLAGEQFF. DNA for the CDR3: TGTGCCATCAGTCCGGGACTAGCGGGTGAGCAGTTCTTC.

In this sample, this clonotype turned up many times. The chain recombines TRBV7-2 with TRBJ2-3; 7 positions match TRBD2. CDR3 length equals 16 residues. Germline assignment: CDR1 SGHTA and CDR2 FQGNSA. V lost 3 bases and J lost 14; bases outside the gene matches: 20. This CDR3 is CASSFSRLAEGGGGYF. The CDR3, as DNA: TGTGCCAGCAGCTTCAGCCGGCTAGCGGAGGGCGGTGGGGGGTATTTT. The whole variable domain, filled in from reference TRBV7-2 and TRBJ2-3, reads GAGVSQSPSNKVTEKGKDVELRCDPISGHTALYWYRQSLGQGLEFLIYFQGNSAPDKSGLPSDRFSAERTGGSVSTLTIQRTQQEDSAVYLCASSFSRLAEGGGGYFGPGTRLTVL.

J is TRBJ2-5 and V is TRBV20-1, with TRBD1 as a possible D gene (7 bases). The CDR3 is made up of 13 amino acids. Germline V gives CDR1 DFQATT, CDR2 SNEGSKA (reference sequence). V dropped 1 base and J dropped 5 bases, with 11 bases sitting between them. The CDR3 sequence: CSARGPGGETQYF. The CDR3 bases are TGCAGTGCTAGAGGGCCAGGGGGGGAGACCCAGTACTTC.

This clonotype occurred many times. J is TRBJ2-3 and V is TRBV20-1; D might be TRBD1 or TRBD2, each matching 5 bases. From germline, CDR1 is DFQATT and CDR2 SNEGSKA (reference sequence). V shed 1 base and J shed 5 bases, with 13 bases lying between them. This CDR3 region has 14 residues. CDR3 sequence: CSARAGTVVDTQYF. CDR3 nucleotide sequence: TGCAGTGCTAGAGCAGGGACCGTCGTAGATACGCAGTATTTT.

Ten or more counts support this clonotype. The chain has TRBV14 and TRBJ2-7, with 10 bases identical to TRBD2. J was trimmed by 6 bases and V by 1 base; bases with no gene match: 3. This CDR3 has 14 amino acids. Per germline, CDR1 SGHDN and CDR2 FVKESK. DNA of the CDR3: TGTGCCAGCAGCCAAGTAGAGCGGGAGGGCGAGCAGTACTTC. Translated: CASSQVEREGEQYF.

This clonotype turned up a few times. A read error may be the cause here, since a much bigger clone is one base away. The chain carries TRBV6-5 and TRBJ2-5, with 9 bases lining up with TRBD2. CDR1 MNHEY and CDR2 SVGAGI come from the germline V gene. The CDR3 sequence is 13 residues long. V dropped 11 bases and J dropped 5; count of bases not matched to a gene: 9. Here the CDR3 DNA reads TGTGCCGCACGGCTAGCGGGATTCGAGACCCAGTACTTC. Translation: CAARLAGFETQYF.

The chain recombines TRBV7-2 with TRBJ1-5, with D possibly matching TRBD1 (6 bases). V shed 1 base and J shed 3 bases, with 10 bases lying between them. CDR3 size: 15 residues. The germline CDR1 and CDR2 sequences are SGHTA and FQGNSA. The chain's CDR3 is CASSLVAGVNQPQHF. DNA for the CDR3: TGTGCCAGCAGCTTAGTGGCAGGGGTCAATCAGCCCCAGCATTTT.

This clonotype was counted ten times or more. The chain links TRBV6-1 to TRBJ2-2; TRBD1 matches 11 bases. Germline V lookup: CDR1 MNHNS, CDR2 SASEGT. The length of the CDR3 is 16 residues. V lost 6 bases, J lost 6 bases, and 9 bases stayed unmatched. CDR3 residues: CASRRGGQGAPGELFF. The CDR3 bases are TGTGCCAGCAGGAGGGGAGGACAGGGGGCTCCCGGGGAGCTGTTTTTT.

This clonotype occurred many times. This sequence joins TRBV20-1 and TRBJ2-1, with 14 bases aligning to TRBD2. With 4 bases clipped from V and 0 bases from J, the junction kept 14 bases outside the gene matches. This CDR3 spans 20 amino acids. Per the germline V gene, CDR1 is DFQATT and CDR2 is SNEGSKA (reference sequence). CDR3 protein: CSATLLGTSGSPSSYNEQFF. The CDR3 DNA follows: TGCAGTGCTACCCTATTAGGGACTAGCGGGAGCCCAAGCTCCTACAATGAGCAGTTCTTC.

The V call is TRBV9, the J call TRBJ2-2; D perhaps matches TRBD2 (7 bases). Trimming shortened V by 3 bases and J by 1 base, and 16 bases separated the two germline ends. CDR3 length: 17 residues. The V gene's germline CDR1 is SGDLS and CDR2 YYNGEE. The CDR3 reads CASSAFGGGGNTGELFF. DNA of the CDR3: TGTGCCAGCAGCGCTTTTGGGGGGGGCGGGAACACCGGGGAGCTGTTTTTT.

This clonotype was observed at least ten times. The chain has TRBV7-9 and TRBJ1-4, with D possibly TRBD1 on 5 matching bases. Deletions cut 5 bases from V and 8 bases from J, with 21 bases between. CDR1 and CDR2 from the germline V gene are SEHNR and FQNEAQ (reference sequence). This CDR3 is 16 amino acids long. CDR3 DNA: TGTGCCAGCAGCGTGTCCCTTAGCAGGGATTGGGAAAAACTGTTTTTT. This gives the protein CASSVSLSRDWEKLFF.

This clonotype was picked up many times. The rearrangement uses TRBV6-2 or TRBV6-3 and TRBJ1-5, with 7 nucleotides matching TRBD1. CDR1 and CDR2 from the germline V gene are MNHEY and SVGEGT. This CDR3 has 15 residues. Losses at the gene ends were 6 bases for V and 10 bases for J; bases not matched to a gene: 15. CDR3 region: CASSDTGAPLDPQHF. The CDR3, as DNA: TGTGCCAGCAGCGACACAGGGGCCCCTTTGGATCCCCAGCATTTT.

This clonotype was found a few times. V gene TRBV7-3 combines with J gene TRBJ2-3; weak D call: TRBD2 (6 bases). This CDR3 is built from 14 residues. Trimming removed 5 bases from V and 11 bases from J, with 20 bases in between. Per germline, CDR1 SGHTA and CDR2 FQGTGA. The CDR3 reads CASSGGTPGDEQYF. In DNA form, the CDR3 reads TGTGCCAGCAGCGGCGGAACCCCGGGGGATGAGCAGTATTTT.

The chain links TRBV7-2 to TRBJ2-3; 9 bases align to TRBD2. Germline-derived CDR1 and CDR2 are SGHTA and FQGNSA. The CDR3 is 18 amino acids. V was pared by 5 bases and J by 2 bases, with 14 bases of the junction left unmatched. The CDR3 DNA follows: TGTGCCAGCAGCAAAGAAGGGAGTCTAGCGGGGAACACAGATACGCAGTATTTT. Protein sequence: CASSKEGSLAGNTDTQYF.

This clonotype was counted only a few times. This clone may be a read error of a much larger clone one base away. The CDR3 protein is CASSLTQETHYF. CDR3 bases: TGCGCCAGCAGCTTGACTCAAGAGACCCACTACTTC. The gene calls are TRBV5-1 and TRBJ2-5; D remains unclear. The germline V gene encodes CDR1 SGHRS and CDR2 YFSETQ. The CDR3 contains 12 residues.

This chain uses TRBV7-2 with TRBJ1-2; D is unresolved. CDR1 and CDR2 from the germline V gene are SGHTA and FQGNSA. V dropped 4 bases and J dropped 5 bases, with 14 bases sitting between them. The CDR3 is 14 residues long. The CDR3 sequence is CASSSGLAGYGYTF. The CDR3 region has the DNA TGTGCCAGCAGCTCTGGACTAGCGGGGTATGGCTACACCTTC.

This clonotype was seen repeatedly, ten times or more. The chain joins TRBV4-1 to TRBJ2-5; TRBD1 matches 11 bases. The CDR3 is 15 residues long. CDR1 is MGHRA, CDR2 YSYEKL, per germline. J lost 2 bases, V lost 4 bases, and 3 bases had no gene match. In nucleotides, the CDR3 is TGCGCCAGCAGCCGCCGGGACAGGGGGCAAGAGACCCAGTACTTC. Translated, it gives CASSRRDRGQETQYF.

A few counts support this clonotype. This chain connects TRBV29-1 to TRBJ1-1; no firm D call. V was shortened by 6 bases and J by 4 bases, with 18 bases between the two germline ends. Per the germline V gene, CDR1 is SQVTM and CDR2 is ANQGSEA. The CDR3 runs 14 residues. The CDR3 sequence is CSVSQTQGGTEAFF. The CDR3 nucleotides are TGCAGCGTCAGCCAAACCCAAGGAGGCACTGAAGCTTTCTTT.

This clonotype was observed a handful of times. This chain uses TRBV7-9 with TRBJ1-1; TRBD1 aligns across 7 bases. This CDR3 is built from 16 residues. Trimming at V came to 5 bases and at J to 11 bases, leaving 20 bases not matched to a gene. CDR1 and CDR2 (germline): SEHNR, FQNEAQ (reference sequence). CDR3 amino acids: CASSTRRYWDRESAFF. In nucleotides, the CDR3 is TGTGCCAGCAGCACACGCCGTTATTGGGACAGAGAATCGGCTTTCTTT.